This record looks at one T cell receptor beta chain sequence and its context. Germline assignment: CDR1 MNHEY and CDR2 SVGEGT. CDR3 length equals 17 residues. With 3 bases clipped from V and 4 bases from J, the junction kept 12 bases outside the gene matches. This specimen comes from a study of blood T cell repertoires in COVID-19. Study details: Sources were T cells, B-cell-depleted T cells, or PBMCs; the material itself was cDNA or gDNA.

This table comes from immunoSEQ multiplex PCR, and its TCRdb copy is limited to in-frame clones, with some not included. Among about 190,000 clones listed, under 90% were seen once. Sequenced input: peripheral blood. V gene TRBV6-2 or TRBV6-3 combines with J gene TRBJ1-1; 9 positions match TRBD1. The sequence was obtained from a man between 35 and 55 years old with acute or convalescent COVID-19. The CDR3 loop is CASSYSNRGRFGTEAFF. CDR3 nucleotide sequence: TGTGCCAGCAGTTATTCAAACAGGGGGCGGTTTGGCACTGAAGCTTTCTTT.